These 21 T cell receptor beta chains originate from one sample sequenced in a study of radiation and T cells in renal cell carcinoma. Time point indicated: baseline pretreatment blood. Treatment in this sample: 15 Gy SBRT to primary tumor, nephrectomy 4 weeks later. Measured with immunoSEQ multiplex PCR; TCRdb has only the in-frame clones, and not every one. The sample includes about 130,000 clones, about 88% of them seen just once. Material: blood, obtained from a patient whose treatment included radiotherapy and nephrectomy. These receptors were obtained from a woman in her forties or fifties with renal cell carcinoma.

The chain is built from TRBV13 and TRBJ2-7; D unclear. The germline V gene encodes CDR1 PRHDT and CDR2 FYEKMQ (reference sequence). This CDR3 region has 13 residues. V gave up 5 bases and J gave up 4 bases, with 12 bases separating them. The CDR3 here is CASSPSIGYEQYF. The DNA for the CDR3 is TGTGCCAGCAGCCCGAGCATAGGTTACGAGCAGTACTTC. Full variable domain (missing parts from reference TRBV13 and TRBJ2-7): AAGVIQSPRHLIKEKRETATLKCYPIPRHDTVYWYQQGPGQDPQFLISFYEKMQSDKGSIPDRFSAQQFSDYHSELNMSSLELGDSALYFCASSPSIGYEQYFGPGTRLTVT.

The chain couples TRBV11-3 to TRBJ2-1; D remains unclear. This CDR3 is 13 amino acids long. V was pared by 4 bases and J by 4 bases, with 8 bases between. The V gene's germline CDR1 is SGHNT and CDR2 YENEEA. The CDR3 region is CASSSGDYNEQFF. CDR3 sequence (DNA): TGTGCCAGCAGCTCCGGCGATTACAATGAGCAGTTCTTC.

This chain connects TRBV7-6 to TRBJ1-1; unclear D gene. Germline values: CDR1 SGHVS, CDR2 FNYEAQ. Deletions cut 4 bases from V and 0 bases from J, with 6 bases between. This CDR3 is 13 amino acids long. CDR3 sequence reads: CASSSEVNTEAFF. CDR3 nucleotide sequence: TGTGCCAGCAGCTCCGAGGTGAACACTGAAGCTTTCTTT.

CDR3 sequence reads: CASSFISTGETQYF. The CDR3 region has the DNA TGTGCCAGCAGCTTCATATCGACCGGCGAGACCCAGTACTTC. The chain carries TRBV7-2 and TRBJ2-5; no clear D gene. The V gene lost 3 bases and the J gene lost 5 bases, with 13 bases spanning the gap. CDR1 is SGHTA, CDR2 FQGNSA, per germline. The CDR3 covers 14 residues.

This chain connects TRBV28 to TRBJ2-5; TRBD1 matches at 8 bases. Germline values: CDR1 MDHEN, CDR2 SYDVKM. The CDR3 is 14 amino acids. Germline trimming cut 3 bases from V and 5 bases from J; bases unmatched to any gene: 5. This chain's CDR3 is CASSFQGAGETQYF. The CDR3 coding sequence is TGTGCCAGCAGTTTCCAGGGGGCGGGGGAGACCCAGTACTTC.

CDR3 in amino acids: CASSARGVVNEQFF. CDR3 sequence (DNA): TGTGCCAGCAGCGCTCGGGGGGTCGTGAATGAGCAGTTCTTC. The rearrangement links TRBV9 to TRBJ2-1, with TRBD2 matching 7 bases. CDR1 SGDLS and CDR2 YYNGEE come from the germline V gene. J was trimmed by 7 bases and V by 3 bases; bases with no gene match: 7. The CDR3 contains 14 residues.

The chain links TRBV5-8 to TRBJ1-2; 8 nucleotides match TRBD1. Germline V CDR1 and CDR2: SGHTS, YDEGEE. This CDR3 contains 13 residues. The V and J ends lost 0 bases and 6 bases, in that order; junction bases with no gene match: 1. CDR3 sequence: CASSLGQGNGYTF. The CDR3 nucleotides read TGTGCCAGCAGCTTGGGACAGGGGAATGGCTACACCTTC.

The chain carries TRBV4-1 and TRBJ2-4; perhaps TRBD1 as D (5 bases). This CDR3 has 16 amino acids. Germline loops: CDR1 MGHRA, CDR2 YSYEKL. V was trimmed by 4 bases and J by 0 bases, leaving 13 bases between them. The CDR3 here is CASSPLGELAKNIQYF. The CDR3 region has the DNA TGCGCCAGCAGCCCTCTAGGGGAACTAGCCAAAAACATTCAGTACTTC.

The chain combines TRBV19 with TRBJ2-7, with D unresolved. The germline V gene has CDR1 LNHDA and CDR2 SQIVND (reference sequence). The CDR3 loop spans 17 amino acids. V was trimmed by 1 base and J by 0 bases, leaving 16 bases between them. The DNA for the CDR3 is TGTGCCAGTAGTATAGGCCATGACATGATAACCTCCTACGAGCAGTACTTC. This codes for CASSIGHDMITSYEQYF. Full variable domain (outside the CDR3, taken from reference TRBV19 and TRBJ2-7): DGGITQSPKYLFRKEGQNVTLSCEQNLNHDAMYWYRQDPGQGLRLIYYSQIVNDFQKGDIAEGYSVSREKKESFPLTVTSAQKNPTAFYLCASSIGHDMITSYEQYFGPGTRLTVT.

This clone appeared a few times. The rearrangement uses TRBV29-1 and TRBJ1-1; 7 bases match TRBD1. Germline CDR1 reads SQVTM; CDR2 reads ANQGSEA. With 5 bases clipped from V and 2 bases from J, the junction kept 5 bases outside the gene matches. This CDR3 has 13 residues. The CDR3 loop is CSVLGQFNTEAFF. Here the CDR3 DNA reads TGCAGCGTTCTGGGACAGTTCAACACTGAAGCTTTCTTT. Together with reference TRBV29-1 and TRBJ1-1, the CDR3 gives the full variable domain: SAVISQKPSRDICQRGTSLTIQCQVDSQVTMMFWYRQQPGQSLTLIATANQGSEATYESGFVIDKFPISRPNLTFSTLTVSNMSPEDSSIYLCSVLGQFNTEAFFGQGTRLTVV.

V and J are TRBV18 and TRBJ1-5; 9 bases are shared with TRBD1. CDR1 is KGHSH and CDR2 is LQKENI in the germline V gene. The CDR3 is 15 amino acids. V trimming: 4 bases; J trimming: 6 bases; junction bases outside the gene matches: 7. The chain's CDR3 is CASSLTQGAGQPQHF. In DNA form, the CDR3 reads TGTGCCAGCTCACTCACACAGGGGGCAGGTCAGCCCCAGCATTTT.

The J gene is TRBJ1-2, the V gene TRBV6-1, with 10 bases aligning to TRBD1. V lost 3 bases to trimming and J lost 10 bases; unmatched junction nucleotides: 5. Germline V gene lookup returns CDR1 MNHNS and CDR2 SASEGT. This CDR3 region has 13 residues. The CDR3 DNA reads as TGTGCCAGCAGTGACCGGGACAGGGGCCCCTACACCTTC. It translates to CASSDRDRGPYTF.

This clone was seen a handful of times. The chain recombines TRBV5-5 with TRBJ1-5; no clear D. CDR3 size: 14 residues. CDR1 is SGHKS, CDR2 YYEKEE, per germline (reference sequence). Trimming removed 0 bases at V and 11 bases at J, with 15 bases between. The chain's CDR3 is CASSLASQLEAQHF. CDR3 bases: TGTGCCAGCAGCTTGGCCAGCCAGCTGGAAGCCCAGCATTTT.

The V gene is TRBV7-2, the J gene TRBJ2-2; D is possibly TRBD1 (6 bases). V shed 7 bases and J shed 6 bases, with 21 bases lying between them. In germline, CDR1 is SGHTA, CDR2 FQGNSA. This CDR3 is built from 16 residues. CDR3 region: CASTYGGGAPSGELFF. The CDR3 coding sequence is TGTGCCAGCACCTATGGTGGGGGCGCCCCGTCCGGGGAGCTGTTTTTT.

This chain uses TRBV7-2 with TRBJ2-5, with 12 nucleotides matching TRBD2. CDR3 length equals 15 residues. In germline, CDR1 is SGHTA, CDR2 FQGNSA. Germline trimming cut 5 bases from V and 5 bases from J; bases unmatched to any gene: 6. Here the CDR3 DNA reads TGTGCCAGCAGCCTAAGACTAGCGGGGGTGGAGACCCAGTACTTC. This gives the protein CASSLRLAGVETQYF.

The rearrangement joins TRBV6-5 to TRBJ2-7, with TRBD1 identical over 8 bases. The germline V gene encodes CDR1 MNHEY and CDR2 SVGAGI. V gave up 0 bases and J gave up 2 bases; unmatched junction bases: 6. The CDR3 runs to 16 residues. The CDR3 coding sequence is TGTGCCAGCAGTTACTCCTGGACAGGGTTTACCTACGAGCAGTACTTC. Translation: CASSYSWTGFTYEQYF.

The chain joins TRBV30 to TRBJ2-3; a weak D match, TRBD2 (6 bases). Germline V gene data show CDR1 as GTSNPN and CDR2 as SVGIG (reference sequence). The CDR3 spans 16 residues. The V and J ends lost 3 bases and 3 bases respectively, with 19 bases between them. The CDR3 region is CAWRGAWGTGTDTQYF. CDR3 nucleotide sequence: TGTGCCTGGAGAGGGGCTTGGGGGACTGGGACAGATACGCAGTATTTT.

The CDR3 sequence is CASSESDRGNTIYF. The DNA of the CDR3 is TGTGCCAGCAGCGAATCGGACAGGGGAAACACCATATATTTT. The V call is TRBV4-2, the J call TRBJ1-3; TRBD1 matches 7 bases. Germline-derived CDR1 and CDR2 are LGHNA and YNFKEQ. After removal of 5 bases from V and 4 bases from J, the junction contained 5 bases not matched to a gene. The CDR3 loop spans 14 amino acids.

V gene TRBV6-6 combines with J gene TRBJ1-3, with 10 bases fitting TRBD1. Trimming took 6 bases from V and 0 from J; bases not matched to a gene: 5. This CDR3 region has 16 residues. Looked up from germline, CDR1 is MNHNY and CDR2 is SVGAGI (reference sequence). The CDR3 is CASSPGTGDSGNTIYF. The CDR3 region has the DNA TGTGCCAGCAGCCCCGGGACAGGGGACTCTGGAAACACCATATATTTT.

In DNA form, the CDR3 reads TGTGCCAGTACCCTCCGGGACAGGTATAGCACAGATACGCAGTATTTT. This sequence encodes CASTLRDRYSTDTQYF. This rearrangement joins TRBV19 to TRBJ2-3; 8 bases fit TRBD1. Per the germline V gene, CDR1 is LNHDA and CDR2 is SQIVND (reference sequence). Unmatched junction bases numbered 9, after V lost 7 bases and J lost 0 bases. The CDR3 extends over 16 amino acids.

CDR3 sequence (DNA): TGCGCCAGCAGCTTGGAAGGGGGGGGGCGCAAAAACATTCAGTACTTC. Its translation: CASSLEGGGRKNIQYF. V and J are TRBV5-1 and TRBJ2-4; the D gene is possibly TRBD2 (7 bases). The germline V gene encodes CDR1 SGHRS and CDR2 YFSETQ. CDR3 size: 16 residues. The V end was cut by 0 bases, the J end by 3 bases, with 13 bases between.